This T cell receptor (beta chain) was identified in a study of identical twins (dated by TCRdb to about 2016). Regarding the study in general: To test whether fetal clonotypes persist, this study deep-sequenced TCR alpha and beta repertoires from monozygotic twins, from unrelated adults of various ages, and from cord blood. To rule out contamination, replicate twin experiments were performed at different times with different library preparation protocols.

Preparation of the library involved 5' RACE. Sequencer: Illumina HiSeq 2000. A universal primer binding site was introduced by template switching, and a unique molecular identifier was present in the final cDNA, enabling accurate counting of TCR cDNA molecules. Specific primers in the conserved constant-segment region were used to synthesize first-strand cDNA for TCR alpha and beta chains. Each cDNA library was double barcoded, with a SMART-Mk sample barcode plus Illumina barcodes, to control for contamination. TruSeq adapter sequences, together with Illumina sample barcodes, were added in two successive PCR steps. The Illumina HiSeq platform was used with custom primers to sequence TCR alpha and beta cDNA libraries. The published analysis was carried out like this. Raw reads were processed with MiGEC to extract unique molecular identifiers, and MiXCR was used to determine CDR3 positions. Recombination models were inferred per individual with the repgenHMM and IGoR tools using an EM algorithm. The analysis of shared clonotypes was done with the tcR package in R, with sharing normalized by the product of cloneset sizes. To study raw recombination free of thymic and clonal selection effects, out-of-frame nonproductive sequences were analyzed. Starting from the raw public reads, TCRdb applied fastp trimming at Q25, assembled clones with MiXCR and retained in-frame beta chains. Under each unique CDR3 protein, matching rows form one entry showing the most common genes and DNA. The V and J calls shown here were made by TCRdb, not taken from the authors' results. This sample has some 730,000 distinct CDR3 sequences in its table, and 18% of those were observed once. Of the sample, roughly 14% is held by the ten largest clones.

Every donor was a healthy Caucasian. Three pairs of female monozygotic twins, all aged about 18 to 30 years, made up the twin cohort. RNA for TCR libraries was isolated from peripheral blood mononuclear cells. Overall study outcomes, separate from this receptor: In beta out-of-frame sequences, excess twin sharing was weaker, because having fewer shared sequences lowered the signal-to-noise ratio. Compared with coincidental sharing between unrelated individuals, out-of-frame TCR alpha sequences shared between twins showed an excess of sequences with low generation probability. Because the same donors could not be followed over many years, conclusions were based on cross-sectional statistical analysis. In monozygotic twins, out-of-frame TCR alpha sharing was systematically underestimated by recombination models, although the models agreed with sharing between unrelated individuals. Invariant T cells such as MAIT and iNKT could partly confound zero-insertion analyses, although diverse VJ usage argued against such confounding for most clonotypes. Fewer insertions were carried by abundant cord blood beta clonotypes, a similar but weaker trend appeared in young adult naive repertoires, and no such trend appeared in memory repertoires.

V and J are truncated by 4 bases and 1 base respectively, leaving an intervening sequence of 7 bases. There are 12 amino acids in the CDR3, from cysteine to phenylalanine inclusive. Only the CDR3 portion is preserved as DNA: 36 bases, with reading frame beginning at the first base. Via the germline V gene (reference sequence), CDR1 is DFQATT and CDR2 SNEGSKA. This clonotype occurred many times. Its antigen remains unidentified. No much larger clonotype is one base removed from it; base qualities were not supplied. These data were also reused for a study on T cells expressing NK-cell markers. As noted in the second study: Several donors provided sorted CD3+CD56+NKG2C+, CD3+CD56+NKG2C- and CD3+CD56-NKG2C+ T-cell subsets, whose TCR beta-chain repertoires were profiled. Seven of the eight sequenced donors were HCMV-seropositive and one was HCMV-seronegative. In several experiments an anti-gammadeltaTCR antibody was added to restrict sorting to alphabetaTCR-expressing T cells. In roughly 6 donors, the dominant CD3+CD56+NKG2C+ clonotypes ranked among the top 10 CD8+ clonotypes, making up 1.0-7.0% of CD8+ T cells. Those dominant clonotypes were again the most abundant among CD3+CD56-NKG2C+ cells in several donors, at roughly 25-60.1%. Whether the expanded NKG2C-expressing T cell clones were specific for HCMV antigens was left unclear. Randomly selected healthy volunteers, three men and five women, were used as the eight sequenced donors. A commercial ELISA kit detecting HCMV-specific IgG in serum was used to determine HCMV serostatus. For about six donors, bulk peripheral blood T-cell repertoires were additionally sequenced from unsorted PBMC. Reads were demultiplexed and grouped by UMI with MIGEC, and clonotypes were assembled and quantified with MiTCR. To exclude erroneous sequences, any TCR cDNA sequence not supported by at least two reads was discarded. The tcR package was used for downstream repertoire analysis, and clonotypes were matched between fractions using CDR3 nucleotide sequence together with V segment. VDJmatch was used to annotate antigen specificity against VDJdb, with one amino acid substitution allowed in CDR3.

Sequenced: PBMCs. This clonotype originated in a woman between 18 and 29 years old in good health. The V and J segments used are TRBV20-1 and TRBJ1-2; a tentative D match to TRBD1 spans 5 bases. The sequence in DNA is TGCAGTGCTACCGACAGTAACTATGGCTACACCTTC. Translated, it reads CSATDSNYGYTF.